One and the same sample provided the 28 T cell receptor beta chains below, sequenced in a study of blood T cell repertoires in COVID-19. This table comes from immunoSEQ multiplex PCR, and its TCRdb copy is limited to in-frame clones, with some not included. Here the sample spans about 98,000 clones, approximately 86% being singletons. Sample: peripheral blood. The receptors stem from a man over 45 with active or convalescent COVID-19.

This rearrangement joins TRBV7-9 to TRBJ2-1; 14 nucleotides align to TRBD2. The CDR3 is 15 residues long. The V gene end was trimmed by 10 bases and the J gene end by 7 bases; junction bases not matched to a gene: 9. From germline, CDR1 is SEHNR and CDR2 FQNEAQ (reference sequence). CDR3 nucleotides: TGTGCCATTCCACGGACTAGCGGGGGGTTTAATGAGCAGTTCTTC. It is translated as CAIPRTSGGFNEQFF.

The chain combines TRBV6-6 with TRBJ1-4; D call uncertain. With 7 bases removed from V and 2 bases from J, the gap between germline ends came to 11 bases. The CDR3 sequence is 14 residues long. The germline CDR1 and CDR2 sequences are MNHNY and SVGAGI (reference sequence). CDR3 sequence (DNA): TGTGCCAGCACCCGTGAGGAGACTAATGAAAAACTGTTTTTT. Residues: CASTREETNEKLFF.

This clone was detected only once. The chain couples TRBV18 to TRBJ2-7; D is undetermined. V was clipped by 4 bases and J by 2 bases, with 12 bases between them. The CDR3 extends over 14 amino acids. Germline V lookup: CDR1 KGHSH, CDR2 LQKENI. DNA for the CDR3: TGTGCCAGCTCACGCTTCGCGGATACCTACGAGCAGTACTTC. Translated: CASSRFADTYEQYF.

In nucleotides, the CDR3 is TGTGCCAGCAGTTTATTCGGACAGGGTCAGCCCCAGCATTTT. Translating it yields CASSLFGQGQPQHF. The chain has TRBV28 and TRBJ1-5; 8 bases line up with TRBD1. CDR1 is MDHEN and CDR2 is SYDVKM in the germline V gene. Trimming cost V 1 base and J 6 bases; bases outside gene matches: 2. CDR3 length: 14 amino acids.

The CDR3, as DNA: TGTGCCACCAGAAGGGAGGCCTCTGGGGCCAACGTCCTGACTTTC. This translates into CATRREASGANVLTF. The chain has TRBV15 and TRBJ2-6; D is possibly TRBD2 (6 bases). The CDR3 sequence is 15 residues long. Between the trimmed V and J ends, which lost 6 bases and 0 bases, there was a span of 9 bases. Looked up from germline, CDR1 is LNHNV and CDR2 is YYDKDF (reference sequence).

The rearrangement links TRBV4-1 to TRBJ2-1, with 7 bases matching TRBD2. The J segment lost 4 bases and the V segment lost 1 base, leaving 4 bases of the junction unmatched. The CDR3 runs to 15 residues. Germline V gene data show CDR1 as MGHRA and CDR2 as YSYEKL. CDR3 protein: CASSQVAGDYNEQFF. In DNA, the CDR3 is TGCGCCAGCAGCCAAGTAGCGGGCGATTACAATGAGCAGTTCTTC.

This sequence joins TRBV2 and TRBJ2-1; TRBD2 matches at 8 bases. Per the germline V gene, CDR1 is SNHLY and CDR2 is FYNNEI. After removal of 6 bases from V and 9 bases from J, the junction contained 13 bases not matched to a gene. This CDR3 contains 15 residues. This CDR3 is CASSVSGARGGEQFF. CDR3 bases: TGTGCCAGCAGCGTTAGCGGGGCCAGGGGCGGTGAGCAGTTCTTC.

The chain links TRBV29-1 to TRBJ2-1, with 8 nucleotides matching TRBD1. After removal of 7 bases from V and 1 base from J, the junction contained 6 bases not matched to a gene. The CDR3 is 14 residues long. The germline V gene encodes CDR1 SQVTM and CDR2 ANQGSEA. The CDR3 reads CSAVGDRSYNEQFF. DNA for the CDR3: TGCAGCGCCGTAGGGGACAGGTCCTACAATGAGCAGTTCTTC.

This sequence joins TRBV18 and TRBJ1-1, with D maybe TRBD1 (5 bases). This CDR3 is 14 amino acids long. Germline CDR1 and CDR2: KGHSH and LQKENI. V was pared by 4 bases and J by 1 base, with 10 bases between. CDR3 sequence reads: CASSQKTENTEAFF. In nucleotides, the CDR3 is TGTGCCAGCTCACAAAAGACAGAGAACACTGAAGCTTTCTTT.

V usage is TRBV6-1 and J usage is TRBJ2-7; possibly TRBD2 for D (7 bases). There are 16 residues in the CDR3. V lost 0 bases, J lost 7 bases, and 19 bases lay in between. CDR1 and CDR2 from the germline V gene are MNHNS and SASEGT. The CDR3 bases are TGTGCCAGCAGTGAAGCATATGGGGGGGTCCAGGGGGAGCAGTACGTC. Translating gives CASSEAYGGVQGEQYV.

This sequence joins TRBV19 and TRBJ2-5; 8 bases line up with TRBD1. Germline CDR1 is LNHDA and CDR2 is SQIVND (reference sequence). This CDR3 comprises 14 residues. V was pared by 5 bases and J by 5 bases, with 7 bases of the junction left unmatched. The CDR3 here is CASSQSGGMETQYF. In DNA form, the CDR3 reads TGTGCCAGTAGTCAGTCAGGGGGCATGGAGACCCAGTACTTC.

The chain recombines TRBV7-8 with TRBJ2-5; D uncertain. Germline CDR1 reads SGHVS; CDR2 reads FQNEAQ. The ends were cut back, 5 bases at V and 0 bases at J, with 7 bases in the middle. The CDR3 is 13 amino acids. The CDR3 bases are TGTGCCAGCAGCAAGGAGAACCAAGAGACCCAGTACTTC. Its protein product is CASSKENQETQYF. The variable domain in full, completed from reference TRBV7-8 and TRBJ2-5, reads GAGVSQSPRYKVAKRGQDVALRCDPISGHVSLFWYQQALGQGPEFLTYFQNEAQLDKSGLPSDRFFAERPEGSVSTLKIQRTQQEDSAVYLCASSKENQETQYFGPGTRLLVL.

This clone came up a few times. The rearrangement uses TRBV13 and TRBJ2-7; TRBD1 agrees at 10 bases. V gave up 2 bases and J gave up 5 bases; unmatched junction bases: 6. Per the germline V gene, CDR1 is PRHDT and CDR2 is FYEKMQ (reference sequence). The CDR3 extends over 15 amino acids. The CDR3 spells CASSLWGQGTHEQYF. The CDR3 DNA follows: TGTGCCAGCAGCTTATGGGGACAGGGGACCCACGAGCAGTACTTC.

The chain recombines TRBV2 with TRBJ2-5; 8 bases match TRBD1. The CDR3 length is 15 residues. The trim removed 3 bases at V and 2 bases at J, leaving 5 bases unmatched. The germline V gene has CDR1 SNHLY and CDR2 FYNNEI. This chain's CDR3 is CASSDPGQGQETQYF. The CDR3 coding sequence is TGTGCCAGCAGTGATCCAGGACAGGGACAAGAGACCCAGTACTTC.

V usage is TRBV5-4 and J usage is TRBJ1-1, with 9 bases matching TRBD1. V dropped 4 bases and J dropped 1; count of bases not matched to a gene: 5. CDR1 and CDR2 (germline): SGHNT, YYREEE (reference sequence). This CDR3 region has 15 residues. CDR3 loop: CASSTGQGTNTEAFF. The CDR3 bases are TGTGCCAGCAGCACTGGACAGGGGACGAACACTGAAGCTTTCTTT. The whole variable domain, remainder taken from reference TRBV5-4 and TRBJ1-1, is ETGVTQSPTHLIKTRGQQVTLRCSSQSGHNTVSWYQQALGQGPQFIFQYYREEENGRGNFPPRFSGLQFPNYSSELNVNALELDDSALYLCASSTGQGTNTEAFFGQGTRLTVV.

The rearrangement uses TRBV10-1 and TRBJ1-1, with TRBD1 matching 7 bases. CDR3 length equals 13 residues. V lost 5 bases and J lost 5; bases outside the gene matches: 5. Germline V CDR1 and CDR2: WNHNN, SYGVQD (reference sequence). CDR3 region: CASSTSGGTEAFF. In DNA, the CDR3 is TGCGCCAGCAGTACCTCAGGGGGAACTGAAGCTTTCTTT.

The V gene is TRBV21-1, the J gene TRBJ2-5; whether TRBD2, the table's D call, matches the DNA was not checked. TRBV21-1 is termed a pseudogene. This CDR3 is 16 amino acids long. CDR3 residues: CASSKDIAGPWETQYF. The CDR3 nucleotides read TGTGCCAGCAGCAAAGATATAGCGGGGCCCTGGGAGACCCAGTACTTC.

The chain uses TRBV28 and TRBJ1-6; tentative D call: TRBD1 (6 bases). The CDR3 is 17 amino acids. Per the germline V gene, CDR1 is MDHEN and CDR2 is SYDVKM. V was pared by 5 bases and J by 9 bases, with 23 bases between. The chain's CDR3 is CASSRSHTRGKSSPLHF. Written as DNA, the CDR3 is TGTGCCAGCAGTCGCAGTCACACCAGGGGAAAAAGTTCACCCCTCCACTTT.

V and J are TRBV19 and TRBJ1-6, with TRBD1 identical over 9 bases. The J segment lost 9 bases and the V segment lost 7 bases, leaving 7 bases of the junction unmatched. The length of the CDR3 is 14 residues. The germline CDR1 and CDR2 sequences are LNHDA and SQIVND (reference sequence). CDR3 DNA sequence: TGTGCCAGTAAGCGGGGACAGGGAGGTTCACCCCTCCACTTT. Amino acids: CASKRGQGGSPLHF.

The gene calls are TRBV6-2 or TRBV6-3 and TRBJ2-7, with TRBD1 identical over 7 bases. The length of the CDR3 is 11 residues. V lost 5 bases and J lost 8; bases outside the gene matches: 3. Looked up from germline, CDR1 is MNHEY and CDR2 is SVGEGT. The CDR3: CASSGQVQQYF. The DNA of the CDR3 is TGTGCCAGCAGTGGACAGGTTCAGCAGTACTTC.

This clone was found a few times. V and J are TRBV4-2 and TRBJ1-1; TRBD1 matches 7 bases. Germline V gives CDR1 LGHNA, CDR2 YNFKEQ. The CDR3 is 14 residues long. V shed 4 bases, J shed 5 bases, and the junction held 7 bases outside the gene matches. CDR3 DNA: TGTGCCAGCAGCCGAGGACAGGTAGTGACTGAAGCTTTCTTT. Translating gives CASSRGQVVTEAFF.

The rearrangement links TRBV5-6 to TRBJ2-1; weak D call: TRBD1 (5 bases). Germline CDR1 SGHDT, CDR2 YYEEEE. The CDR3 runs 15 residues. V lost 2 bases to trimming and J lost 7 bases, with 16 bases between them. The CDR3: CASSFGPVGPNEQFF. The CDR3 DNA is TGTGCCAGCAGCTTCGGCCCCGTGGGGCCAAATGAGCAGTTCTTC.

This chain connects TRBV6-1 to TRBJ1-4; D unclear. CDR1 and CDR2 from the germline V gene are MNHNS and SASEGT. CDR3 length equals 14 residues. Trimming took 0 bases from V and 8 from J, leaving 10 bases between them. The CDR3 bases are TGTGCCAGCAGTGAAGCTATCTATGTGGAAAAACTGTTTTTT. Encoded protein: CASSEAIYVEKLFF.

This chain uses TRBV5-1 with TRBJ2-3; 11 bases fit TRBD2. This CDR3 is 15 amino acids long. Germline CDR1 is SGHRS and CDR2 is YFSETQ. V shed 3 bases and J 1 base; nucleotides not matched to a gene: 1. In DNA form, the CDR3 reads TGCGCCAGCAGCTGGGGACTAGCGGGCACAGATACGCAGTATTTT. Amino acid sequence: CASSWGLAGTDTQYF.

The chain carries TRBV10-2 and TRBJ1-2; 10 nucleotides agree with TRBD1. The length of the CDR3 is 15 residues. CDR1 and CDR2 from the germline V gene are WSHSY and SAAADI. Trimming took 3 bases from V and 3 from J; bases not matched to a gene: 4. The CDR3 region has the DNA TGCGCCAGCAGTGACTGGGACAGGGGCGACTATGGCTACACCTTC. This gives the protein CASSDWDRGDYGYTF.

In this sample, this clone turned up once. The chain has TRBV27 and TRBJ1-1, with TRBD1 as a possible D gene (5 bases). Trimming pared 3 bases from V and 5 bases from J, leaving 10 bases between. There are 13 residues in the CDR3. Germline loops: CDR1 MNHEY, CDR2 SMNVEV (reference sequence). CDR3: CASSFQGWTEAFF. CDR3 sequence (DNA): TGTGCCAGCAGTTTTCAGGGCTGGACTGAAGCTTTCTTT.

This chain links TRBV10-3 with TRBJ2-7; 8 bases match TRBD1. The CDR3 extends over 15 amino acids. The V gene end was trimmed by 0 bases and the J gene end by 3 bases; junction bases not matched to a gene: 4. Per the germline V gene, CDR1 is ENHRY and CDR2 is SYGVKD. CDR3 loop: CAISESTGGIYEQYV. CDR3 DNA sequence: TGTGCCATCAGTGAGTCTACAGGGGGTATCTACGAGCAGTACGTC.

About this clone: The sample holds other DNA sequences that translate to the same CDR3. The rearrangement uses TRBV7-2 and TRBJ2-2; weak D call: TRBD1 (5 bases). CDR3 length: 14 amino acids. The ends were cut back, 5 bases at V and 1 base at J, with 8 bases in the middle. Germline assignment: CDR1 SGHTA and CDR2 FQGNSA. For the CDR3, the DNA is TGTGCCAGCAGCCTCCAGGGGAACACCGGGGAGCTGTTTTTT. This codes for CASSLQGNTGELFF.